Listed here is a single T cell receptor beta chain. Its antigen is not identified. The assay was immunoSEQ multiplex PCR, and TCRdb's table has in-frame clones only and misses some. The data show more than 2,500 clones, roughly a fifth seen once. The sample is drawn from a study of T cells in localized non-small cell lung cancer. Findings and caveats of the study: Within adjacent lung there appeared a median approximately 59 of the top 100 tumor clones. Clonality of T cells reached its maximum in uninvolved adjacent lung, surpassing tumor. Higher blood T cell density went with longer overall survival. Analysis by sequencing included only one tumor region, so heterogeneity remains possible.

The CDR3 is 16 amino acids. Germline V gene lookup returns CDR1 MGHDK and CDR2 SYGVNS. After removal of 0 bases from V and 2 bases from J, the junction contained 3 bases not matched to a gene. Here the sequenced sample was lung tumor tissue, taken before any cancer treatment. This clonotype was obtained from a male donor at least 60 years old with stage II squamous cell lung carcinoma. The chain links TRBV25-1 to TRBJ2-3, with 9 bases matching TRBD2. CDR3 region: CASSEYGGGATDTQYF. The CDR3 DNA reads as TGTGCCAGCAGTGAATATGGCGGGGGGGCCACAGATACGCAGTATTTT.